The 25 T cell receptor beta chains below all came from one sample that was sequenced in a study of cytomegalovirus exposure and HLA in healthy donors. Primers for the PCR totalled 60 Vbeta and 13 Jbeta. Some clones are missing from TCRdb's copy, which holds only in-frame ones; the method was immunoSEQ multiplex PCR. The sample records 120,000 to 150,000 clones, around 80% being singletons. Material for sequencing was PBMCs. These TCRs come from a man in his late teens or twenties in good health and CMV-seropositive.

This clone occurred a few times. The V call is TRBV19, the J call TRBJ2-7, with 9 nucleotides matching TRBD1. The CDR3 is 14 residues long. V lost 5 bases, J lost 4 bases, and 6 bases stayed unmatched. Germline values: CDR1 LNHDA, CDR2 SQIVND (reference sequence). The CDR3 reads CASSLGTGRYEQYF. The CDR3 DNA reads TGTGCCAGTAGTCTTGGGACAGGGCGATACGAGCAGTACTTC. Together with reference TRBV19 and TRBJ2-7, the CDR3 gives the full variable domain: DGGITQSPKYLFRKEGQNVTLSCEQNLNHDAMYWYRQDPGQGLRLIYYSQIVNDFQKGDIAEGYSVSREKKESFPLTVTSAQKNPTAFYLCASSLGTGRYEQYFGPGTRLTVT.

This clone is a singleton in its sample. The rearrangement joins TRBV7-2 to TRBJ2-1; D may be TRBD1 (6 bases). Germline CDR1 and CDR2: SGHTA and FQGNSA. This CDR3 region has 15 residues. V was trimmed by 4 bases and J by 1 base, leaving 11 bases between them. The CDR3: CASSSDDRSYNEQFF. In DNA, the CDR3 is TGTGCCAGCAGCTCAGACGACAGGTCCTACAATGAGCAGTTCTTC.

The J gene is TRBJ1-5, the V gene TRBV5-1, with 10 bases matching TRBD1. The CDR3 totals 16 residues. CDR1 SGHRS and CDR2 YFSETQ come from the germline V gene. J lost 5 bases, V lost 4 bases, and 9 bases had no gene match. The CDR3: CASSPGDRGGDQPQHF. Here the CDR3 DNA reads TGCGCCAGCAGCCCGGGGGACAGGGGAGGAGATCAGCCCCAGCATTTT. The variable domain in full, with the rest retrieved from reference TRBV5-1 and TRBJ1-5, is KAGVTQTPRYLIKTRGQQVTLSCSPISGHRSVSWYQQTPGQGLQFLFEYFSETQRNKGNFPGRFSGRQFSNSRSEMNVSTLELGDSALYLCASSPGDRGGDQPQHFGDGTRLSIL.

The genes are TRBV5-1 and TRBJ2-2; 8 bases agree with TRBD1. The junction had 10 bases not matched to a gene; V was cut back by 1 base and J by 8 bases. Germline CDR1 reads SGHRS; CDR2 reads YFSETQ. The length of the CDR3 is 16 residues. The CDR3 here is CASSLTGQGTLGELFF. The CDR3 nucleotides read TGCGCCAGCAGCTTGACCGGACAGGGTACCCTGGGGGAGCTGTTTTTT.

V usage is TRBV4-1 and J usage is TRBJ1-1; D unresolved. CDR3 length: 13 amino acids. Per germline, CDR1 MGHRA and CDR2 YSYEKL. Trimming cost V 1 base and J 3 bases, with 6 bases left between them. The CDR3 DNA is TGCGCCAGCAGCCAAGTCGTAGACACTGAAGCTTTCTTT. It codes for CASSQVVDTEAFF.

The V call is TRBV28, the J call TRBJ2-7; 7 bases are shared with TRBD1. CDR1 and CDR2 from the germline V gene are MDHEN and SYDVKM. This CDR3 has 14 residues. J gave up 2 bases and V 8 bases, and 9 bases lay outside the gene matches. CDR3 bases: TGTGCCAGCGACCCGGGACAGAATCCCTACGAGCAGTACTTC. Protein sequence: CASDPGQNPYEQYF. Full variable domain (rest looked up from reference TRBV28 and TRBJ2-7): DVKVTQSSRYLVKRTGEKVFLECVQDMDHENMFWYRQDPGLGLRLIYFSYDVKMKEKGDIPEGYSVSREKKERFSLILESASTNQTSMYLCASDPGQNPYEQYFGPGTRLTVT.

A few counts support this clone. The chain is built from TRBV27 and TRBJ2-3, with no clear D. V shed 4 bases and J shed 2 bases, with 4 bases lying between them. This CDR3 is built from 12 residues. Germline CDR1 reads MNHEY; CDR2 reads SMNVEV (reference sequence). In nucleotides, the CDR3 is TGTGCCAGCAGTTCCTACACAGATACGCAGTATTTT. Protein: CASSSYTDTQYF.

The chain uses TRBV4-1 and TRBJ2-3, with D possibly matching TRBD2 (6 bases). Germline lookup yields CDR1 MGHRA and CDR2 YSYEKL. There are 17 residues in the CDR3. Trimming left V 6 bases short and J 1 base short, with 20 bases between. CDR3 DNA sequence: TGCGCCAGCAGGTTAGGGAGACTAGACTTACGCACAGATACGCAGTATTTT. It codes for CASRLGRLDLRTDTQYF.

The chain uses TRBV4-1 and TRBJ2-6, with TRBD2 as a possible D gene (6 bases). Between the trimmed V and J ends, which lost 1 base and 2 bases, there was a span of 12 bases. The CDR3 has 17 amino acids. CDR1 and CDR2 (germline): MGHRA, YSYEKL. CDR3 nucleotide sequence: TGCGCCAGCAGCCAAGCCGACCGGGGGACTGGGGCCAACGTCCTGACTTTC. It encodes CASSQADRGTGANVLTF.

This chain joins TRBV18 and TRBJ1-4; D call uncertain. V gave up 5 bases and J gave up 5 bases, with 9 bases separating them. Germline CDR1 KGHSH, CDR2 LQKENI. This CDR3 region has 13 residues. DNA of the CDR3: TGTGCCAGCTCAGGCTCCGTAAATGAAAAACTGTTTTTT. Its translation: CASSGSVNEKLFF.

V and J are TRBV4-2 and TRBJ1-1; D unresolved. V lost 0 bases and J 6 bases, leaving 11 bases between the germline ends. The length of the CDR3 is 14 residues. Germline loops: CDR1 LGHNA, CDR2 YNFKEQ. DNA for the CDR3: TGTGCCAGCAGCCAAGACACGACTGGCCCTGAAGCTTTCTTT. Encoded protein: CASSQDTTGPEAFF.

The chain uses TRBV19 and TRBJ2-7, with D unclear. The V gene lost 3 bases and the J gene lost 0 bases, with 15 bases spanning the gap. The germline gives CDR1 LNHDA, CDR2 SQIVND (reference sequence). The CDR3 sequence is 16 residues long. CDR3 region: CASSIMFLASSYEQYF. The DNA of the CDR3 is TGTGCCAGTAGTATTATGTTTTTGGCCTCCTCCTACGAGCAGTACTTC.

The V and J genes are TRBV27 and TRBJ2-1, with D perhaps matching TRBD2 (6 bases). Trimming left V 1 base short and J 7 bases short, with 14 bases between. The CDR3 sequence is 15 residues long. Germline V gene data show CDR1 as MNHEY and CDR2 as SMNVEV (reference sequence). This CDR3 is CASSLWDSSGNEQFF. The CDR3 DNA follows: TGTGCCAGCAGTTTATGGGACTCCTCGGGGAATGAGCAGTTCTTC.

This clone came up once. The chain carries TRBV7-6 and TRBJ2-7; 7 bases agree with TRBD2. The CDR3 has 16 amino acids. J gave up 2 bases and V 0 bases, and 7 bases lay outside the gene matches. Germline V gene sequence: CDR1 SGHVS, CDR2 FNYEAQ. The CDR3 DNA is TGTGCCAGCAGCTTAGCGATGGCGGGGGAGACCTACGAGCAGTACTTC. Protein product: CASSLAMAGETYEQYF.

This clone has a handful of counts. The chain recombines TRBV25-1 with TRBJ2-7; 7 bases fit TRBD1. Trimming took 1 base from V and 6 from J; bases not matched to a gene: 6. Looked up from germline, CDR1 is MGHDK and CDR2 is SYGVNS. This CDR3 has 14 residues. The CDR3 region is CASSEFKGASEQYF. Written as DNA, the CDR3 is TGTGCCAGCAGTGAATTTAAGGGGGCTTCCGAGCAGTACTTC.

The V call is TRBV19, the J call TRBJ1-2; TRBD1 might be the D (5 bases). V was cut by 5 bases and J by 4 bases, with 17 bases left in between. The CDR3 extends over 15 amino acids. From germline, CDR1 is LNHDA and CDR2 SQIVND (reference sequence). The CDR3 region is CASSVGGATAYGYTF. The DNA of the CDR3 is TGTGCCAGTAGTGTGGGCGGGGCGACAGCCTATGGCTACACCTTC.

Worth noting for this clone: Other DNA sequences of this sample code for an identical CDR3. The chain has TRBV27 and TRBJ1-2, with D tentatively TRBD1 (6 bases). This CDR3 is built from 13 residues. Trimming removed 4 bases at V and 4 bases at J, with 10 bases between. Germline loops: CDR1 MNHEY, CDR2 SMNVEV (reference sequence). CDR3 sequence (DNA): TGTGCCAGCAGTTCGGGACAAGTCTATGGCTACACCTTC. Protein: CASSSGQVYGYTF.

Only one count was recorded for this clone. V usage is TRBV4-1 and J usage is TRBJ2-1; 12 nucleotides line up with TRBD2. Trimming at V came to 3 bases and at J to 3 bases, leaving 3 bases not matched to a gene. The CDR3 is made up of 16 amino acids. Per the germline V gene, CDR1 is MGHRA and CDR2 is YSYEKL. CDR3 DNA: TGCGCCAGCAGCCATCAGGGACTAGCGGGCTACAATGAGCAGTTCTTC. Translated: CASSHQGLAGYNEQFF.

The chain has TRBV28 and TRBJ2-2; D ambiguous. Deletions cut 6 bases from V and 3 bases from J, with 11 bases between. The CDR3 spans 14 residues. Germline-derived CDR1 and CDR2 are MDHEN and SYDVKM. The CDR3 region has the DNA TGTGCCAGCAGAGACCGACTTCACACCGGGGAGCTGTTTTTT. Translation: CASRDRLHTGELFF.

J is TRBJ1-1 and V is TRBV27; a weak D match, TRBD1 (6 bases). Germline lookup yields CDR1 MNHEY and CDR2 SMNVEV (reference sequence). Trimming took off 4 bases at V and 3 bases at J, with 15 bases between the two ends. The CDR3 runs to 15 residues. The CDR3 loop reads CASSSSRRGDTEAFF. For the CDR3, the DNA is TGTGCCAGCAGTTCAAGCCGCAGGGGCGACACTGAAGCTTTCTTT.

The rearrangement links TRBV19 to TRBJ1-5, with D possibly TRBD1 on 5 matching bases. With 5 bases removed from V and 7 bases from J, the gap between germline ends came to 18 bases. Germline CDR1 and CDR2: LNHDA and SQIVND (reference sequence). The CDR3 spans 15 residues. For the CDR3, the DNA is TGTGCCAGTAGTCAGGAGGGGTCGGTCGGGCAGCCCCAGCATTTT. Amino acid sequence: CASSQEGSVGQPQHF. The whole variable domain, remainder taken from reference TRBV19 and TRBJ1-5, is DGGITQSPKYLFRKEGQNVTLSCEQNLNHDAMYWYRQDPGQGLRLIYYSQIVNDFQKGDIAEGYSVSREKKESFPLTVTSAQKNPTAFYLCASSQEGSVGQPQHFGDGTRLSIL.

The chain recombines TRBV10-3 with TRBJ2-7, with a tentative D call TRBD1 (5 bases). Trimming cost V 2 bases and J 0 bases, with 14 bases left between them. CDR3 length: 16 residues. Germline lookup yields CDR1 ENHRY and CDR2 SYGVKD. CDR3: CAISEGVWQGSYEQYF. CDR3 DNA sequence: TGTGCCATCAGTGAGGGCGTCTGGCAGGGCTCCTACGAGCAGTACTTC.

The genes are TRBV4-1 and TRBJ2-1, with 8 bases identical to TRBD2. Germline V CDR1 and CDR2: MGHRA, YSYEKL. The CDR3 extends over 15 amino acids. Trimming removed 4 bases from V and 6 bases from J; junction bases left unmatched: 8. The CDR3 DNA reads TGCGCCAGCAGCCTTCGGCCTACTAGCGGCAATGAGCAGTTCTTC. It yields the protein CASSLRPTSGNEQFF.

The gene calls are TRBV15 and TRBJ2-1; 14 bases are shared with TRBD2. The CDR3 has 15 residues. CDR1 LNHNV and CDR2 YYDKDF come from the germline V gene (reference sequence). The V and J ends lost 5 bases and 15 bases, in that order; junction bases with no gene match: 12. Written as DNA, the CDR3 is TGTGCCACCAGCGCCGGGACTAGCGGGAGTTTGGGGGGGTTCTTC. This encodes CATSAGTSGSLGGFF. The variable domain in full, completed from reference TRBV15 and TRBJ2-1, reads DAMVIQNPRYQVTQFGKPVTLSCSQTLNHNVMYWYQQKSSQAPKLLFHYYDKDFNNEADTPDNFQSRRPNTSFCFLDIRSPGLGDTAMYLCATSAGTSGSLGGFFGPGTRLTVL.

This chain connects TRBV28 to TRBJ2-4, with D possibly TRBD2 on 5 matching bases. V was clipped by 8 bases and J by 0 bases, with 11 bases between them. The CDR3 sequence is 14 residues long. CDR1 and CDR2 from the germline V gene are MDHEN and SYDVKM. Written as DNA, the CDR3 is TGTGCCAGCCATACGGCGGGAGCCAAAAACATTCAGTACTTC. It codes for CASHTAGAKNIQYF.